This T cell receptor (beta chain) was profiled in a study of Ad26.COV2.S vaccination and SARS-CoV-2 variants. Study-wide points: Reported post-vaccination CD8+ and CD4+ T cell responses to spike showed substantial breadth.

CDR3 length: 13 residues. The V end lost 0 bases, the J end lost 7 bases, and 8 bases lay between the germline ends. Germline V gene sequence: CDR1 SGHRS, CDR2 YFSETQ. The repertoire was sequenced with immunoSEQ multiplex PCR; TCRdb's copy has only in-frame clones and lacks some. This table has about 180,000 clones, about 83% appearing once. Notes on this clone: What it recognizes is unknown.

This receptor was taken from a human donor who had recovered from COVID-19. Sequences were derived from peripheral blood, sampled after recovery from COVID-19. V is TRBV5-1 and J is TRBJ1-5; D ambiguous. CDR3 sequence: CASSLDVGQPQHF. The CDR3 DNA reads TGCGCCAGCAGCTTGGACGTCGGACAGCCCCAGCATTTT.